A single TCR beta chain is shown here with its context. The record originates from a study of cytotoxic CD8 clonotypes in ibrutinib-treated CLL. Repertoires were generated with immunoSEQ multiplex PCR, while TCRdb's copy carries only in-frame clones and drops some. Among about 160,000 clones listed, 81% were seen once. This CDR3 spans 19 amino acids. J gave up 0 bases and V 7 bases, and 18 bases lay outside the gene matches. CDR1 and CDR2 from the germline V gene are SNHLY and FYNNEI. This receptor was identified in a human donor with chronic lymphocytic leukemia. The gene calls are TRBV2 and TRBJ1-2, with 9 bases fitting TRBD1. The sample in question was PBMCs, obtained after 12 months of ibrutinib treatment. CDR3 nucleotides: TGTGCCAGCACCTCAACCGGGACAGGGAGTCTAAGGGCTAACTATGGCTACACCTTC. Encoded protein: CASTSTGTGSLRANYGYTF.